One sample yielded the 25 T cell receptor beta chains listed below, sequenced in a study of regulatory T cells in long-lasting Graves disease. Specified time point: persistent/refractory GD, antithyroid drugs over 5 years with positive TRAb. Generation of the TCR library employed RNA extracted from PBMCs. To make TCR beta libraries, researchers used iRepertoire HTBI primers and Arm-PCR of CDR3 regions. TCRdb independently ran MiXCR on the multiplex PCR reads; one entry per CDR3 protein. This repertoire shows hundreds of thousands of distinct CDR3 sequences, around 21% found once; its top ten account for about 7.8%. Here the sequenced sample was peripheral blood mononuclear cells (PBMCs), taken when the disease was refractory, from a patient treated with antithyroid drugs. The origin of the receptors is a female donor with Graves disease.

This clonotype was counted between two and nine times. The chain carries TRBV10-3 and TRBJ2-7, with TRBD2 matching over 10 bases. After removal of 5 bases from V and 4 bases from J, the junction contained 2 bases not matched to a gene. The CDR3 is 13 amino acids. The germline gives CDR1 ENHRY, CDR2 SYGVKD. The CDR3 loop reads CAISSGRVYEQYF. The CDR3 coding sequence is TGTGCCATCAGTAGCGGGAGGGTTTACGAGCAGTACTTC.

This clonotype was seen a few times. V gene TRBV7-8 combines with J gene TRBJ2-2; 11 bases agree with TRBD2. The CDR3 is made up of 17 amino acids. The V and J ends lost 5 bases and 5 bases, in that order; junction bases with no gene match: 10. Germline CDR1 is SGHVS and CDR2 is FQNEAQ. DNA for the CDR3: TGTGCCAGCAGCCCCGTCGTTAGCGGGGGGGGTACCGGGGAGCTGTTTTTT. Translation: CASSPVVSGGGTGELFF.

Note on this clonotype: This sequence may be a read error, since a much larger clone differs from it by one base. The chain uses TRBV7-6 and TRBJ1-1; D is possibly TRBD1 (5 bases). Between the trimmed V and J ends, which lost 7 bases and 7 bases, there was a span of 19 bases. The CDR3 runs to 14 residues. Germline CDR1 and CDR2: SGHVS and FNYEAQ. The CDR3 DNA reads TGTGCCAGCACCGTAGGGGTCAACCCTATTGAAGCTTTCTTT. Translated, it gives CASTVGVNPIEAFF.

This clonotype was seen ten or more times. The chain combines TRBV9 with TRBJ2-5; D may be TRBD2 (6 bases). Germline V gene sequence: CDR1 SGDLS, CDR2 YYNGEE. This CDR3 is 16 amino acids long. V lost 4 bases to trimming and J lost 3 bases, with 19 bases between them. CDR3 region: CASSPGVYQREETQYF. The CDR3, as DNA: TGTGCCAGCAGCCCAGGTGTGTACCAGCGGGAAGAGACCCAGTACTTC.

This clonotype showed up many times. The chain links TRBV11-2 to TRBJ2-7, with unresolved D. The germline V gene encodes CDR1 SGHAT and CDR2 FQNNGV. V dropped 4 bases and J dropped 4 bases, with 11 bases sitting between them. The CDR3 runs 13 residues. The chain's CDR3 is CASSSRDRYEQYF. CDR3 in DNA: TGTGCCAGCAGCTCGAGAGACCGATACGAGCAGTACTTC.

This clonotype was seen at least ten times. This chain links TRBV6-9 with TRBJ2-5; the match to TRBD2 covers 10 bases. Germline values: CDR1 MNHGY, CDR2 SVAAGI. The CDR3 has 17 amino acids. V gave up 3 bases and J gave up 4 bases; unmatched junction bases: 11. The CDR3 DNA reads as TGTGCCAGCAGTTACGTCCTAGCGGGAGCGGGTGGAGAGACCCAGTACTTC. Protein sequence: CASSYVLAGAGGETQYF.

This clonotype was counted between two and nine times. The V gene is TRBV19, the J gene TRBJ1-2; D might be TRBD1 (5 bases). CDR3 length: 17 residues. CDR1 and CDR2 from the germline V gene are LNHDA and SQIVND (reference sequence). The V end was cut by 0 bases, the J end by 7 bases, with 21 bases between. The CDR3 reads CASSIDLWEGLAAGYTF. The CDR3, as DNA: TGTGCCAGTAGTATAGATCTATGGGAGGGACTGGCCGCTGGCTACACCTTC.

This chain's CDR3 is CASSSDTLADGYTF. CDR3 in DNA: TGTGCCAGCAGCTCGGACACCCTTGCTGATGGCTACACCTTC. The J gene is TRBJ1-2, the V gene TRBV7-9, with D possibly being TRBD1 (5 bases). This CDR3 is 14 amino acids long. V was cut by 4 bases and J by 6 bases, with 15 bases left in between. Germline loops: CDR1 SEHNR, CDR2 FQNEAQ (reference sequence).

In its sample, this clonotype was seen many times. The rearrangement uses TRBV6-1 and TRBJ2-6; D ambiguous. This CDR3 has 14 amino acids. CDR1 is MNHNS, CDR2 SASEGT, per germline. Trimming left V 3 bases short and J 0 bases short, with 3 bases between. The CDR3 DNA follows: TGTGCCAGCAGTGACAACTCTGGGGCCAACGTCCTGACTTTC. Encoded protein: CASSDNSGANVLTF.

This chain uses TRBV5-5 with TRBJ2-2, with 11 positions matching TRBD1. V trimming: 4 bases; J trimming: 7 bases; junction bases outside the gene matches: 3. CDR3 length: 14 residues. Germline CDR1 and CDR2: SGHKS and YYEKEE (reference sequence). Written as DNA, the CDR3 is TGTGCCAGCAGCGCGGACAGGGGGCTCGGGGAGCTGTTTTTT. It yields the protein CASSADRGLGELFF.

This clonotype occurred once. A much larger clone sits a single nucleotide away, making a read error possible. The chain has TRBV27 and TRBJ1-5, with unresolved D. V dropped 6 bases and J dropped 9 bases, with 15 bases sitting between them. CDR3 length: 13 amino acids. Germline-derived CDR1 and CDR2 are MNHEY and SMNVEV (reference sequence). CDR3 nucleotide sequence: TGTGCCAGCAGACTTGATGGCTATCGGCCCCAGCATTTT. Translation gives CASRLDGYRPQHF.

This clonotype showed up many times. CDR3 sequence reads: CASSDPGGEETQYF. DNA for the CDR3: TGTGCCAGCAGTGACCCAGGGGGCGAGGAGACCCAGTACTTC. This rearrangement joins TRBV2 to TRBJ2-5; TRBD1 matches 8 bases. CDR3 size: 14 residues. V lost 3 bases and J lost 5; bases outside the gene matches: 5. CDR1 is SNHLY, CDR2 FYNNEI, per germline.

The chain employs TRBV6-5 and TRBJ2-1; D is uncertain. Trimming pared 0 bases from V and 7 bases from J, leaving 1 base between. The V gene's germline CDR1 is MNHEY and CDR2 SVGAGI. The CDR3 loop spans 11 amino acids. CDR3 in DNA: TGTGCCAGCAGTTACTCGAATGAGCAGTTCTTC. This translates into CASSYSNEQFF.

The V call is TRBV6-1, the J call TRBJ2-7, with D unclear. V was cut by 8 bases and J by 3 bases, with 5 bases left in between. The CDR3 consists of 10 residues. Germline V lookup: CDR1 MNHNS, CDR2 SASEGT. The CDR3 nucleotides are TGTGCCAGCCTACTCTACGAGCAGTACTTC. Its protein product is CASLLYEQYF.

V is TRBV7-9 and J is TRBJ2-7, with D possibly being TRBD1 or TRBD2 (5 bases each). The CDR3 is 16 residues long. The germline V gene encodes CDR1 SEHNR and CDR2 FQNEAQ (reference sequence). The ends were cut back, 4 bases at V and 5 bases at J, with 21 bases in the middle. CDR3 loop: CASSSLRDPNPDEQYF. The CDR3 bases are TGTGCCAGCAGCTCGTTACGGGACCCCAACCCCGACGAGCAGTACTTC.

There are many counts of this clonotype. This chain uses TRBV29-1 with TRBJ2-2; maybe TRBD2 (6 bases). The CDR3 has 13 amino acids. Germline V gene sequence: CDR1 SQVTM, CDR2 ANQGSEA. The ends were cut back, 7 bases at V and 4 bases at J, with 13 bases in the middle. Here the CDR3 DNA reads TGCAGCGCCTCCGGAGGGAGCACCGGGGAGCTGTTTTTT. It yields the protein CSASGGSTGELFF.

This clonotype turned up a few times. This chain links TRBV6-1 with TRBJ2-7; D is uncertain. Trimming removed 5 bases at V and 2 bases at J, with 10 bases between. Germline V CDR1 and CDR2: MNHNS, SASEGT. CDR3 size: 13 residues. The CDR3 loop is CASSLPTAYEQYF. CDR3 sequence (DNA): TGTGCCAGCAGTCTACCGACCGCCTACGAGCAGTACTTC.

The rearrangement links TRBV6-1 to TRBJ1-6; D may be TRBD1 (5 bases). This CDR3 region has 16 residues. The V gene's germline CDR1 is MNHNS and CDR2 SASEGT. The germline V and J ends were trimmed by 5 bases and 4 bases, with 15 bases remaining between them. The CDR3 region is CASSPPTALYNSPLHF. In DNA form, the CDR3 reads TGTGCCAGCAGTCCACCGACAGCGCTGTATAATTCACCCCTCCACTTT.

The J gene is TRBJ1-1, the V gene TRBV4-1; D not certain. This CDR3 is 16 amino acids long. The germline CDR1 and CDR2 sequences are MGHRA and YSYEKL. V was clipped by 4 bases and J by 7 bases, with 22 bases between them. CDR3 region: CASSPPQRAGGDEAFF. The CDR3 bases are TGCGCCAGCAGCCCACCGCAAAGGGCAGGAGGCGATGAAGCTTTCTTT.

This clonotype was counted ten times or more. The chain employs TRBV30 and TRBJ2-5, with 8 bases that match TRBD2. Germline CDR1 GTSNPN, CDR2 SVGIG (reference sequence). V was clipped by 2 bases and J by 5 bases; unmatched bases: 4. The CDR3 length is 13 residues. The CDR3 is CAWSSSGSETQYF. CDR3 DNA: TGTGCCTGGAGTAGCAGCGGGAGCGAGACCCAGTACTTC.

Ten or more counts support this clonotype. The CDR3 here is CASSHGTGNTHEQYF. Written as DNA, the CDR3 is TGTGCCAGCAGCCATGGGACAGGGAATACCCACGAGCAGTACTTC. This rearrangement joins TRBV3-1 to TRBJ2-7, with 9 nucleotides matching TRBD1. Germline lookup yields CDR1 LGHDT and CDR2 YNNKEL (reference sequence). V trimming: 3 bases; J trimming: 5 bases; junction bases outside the gene matches: 8. This CDR3 contains 15 residues.

The V and J genes are TRBV7-8 and TRBJ2-5; 7 bases are shared with TRBD1. The CDR3 sequence is 16 residues long. Germline V CDR1 and CDR2: SGHVS, FQNEAQ. The V segment lost 0 bases and the J segment 7 bases; nucleotides outside the gene matches: 11. The CDR3 here is CASSLAISGGLGTQYF. The CDR3 nucleotides are TGTGCCAGCAGCTTAGCTATTTCAGGGGGTCTTGGGACCCAGTACTTC.

This clonotype was seen ten or more times. The chain employs TRBV7-8 and TRBJ2-1, with TRBD2 matching 8 bases. Germline V gene lookup returns CDR1 SGHVS and CDR2 FQNEAQ. This CDR3 is 16 amino acids long. The V segment lost 2 bases and the J segment 0 bases; nucleotides outside the gene matches: 3. In DNA, the CDR3 is TGTGCCAGCAGCTTAACTAGCGGCCGCTCCTACAATGAGCAGTTCTTC. This codes for CASSLTSGRSYNEQFF.

Comment on this clonotype: As the CDR3 is not closed by the conserved phenylalanine or tryptophan, this likely results from a read error. The chain is built from TRBV30 and TRBJ2-7; D possibly corresponds to TRBD1 (6 bases). This CDR3 contains 12 residues. Between the trimmed V and J ends, which lost 2 bases and 6 bases, there was a span of 11 bases. CDR1 and CDR2 (germline): GTSNPN, SVGIG (reference sequence). This CDR3 is CAWSSTGPEQYS. As DNA, the CDR3 is TGTGCCTGGAGTTCTACAGGGCCCGAGCAGTACTCC.

Points on this clonotype: A much larger clonotype is one base distant, so this may be a read error. The rearrangement joins TRBV28 to TRBJ1-5; 11 nucleotides align to TRBD1. This CDR3 region has 15 residues. Germline V gene sequence: CDR1 MDHEN, CDR2 SYDVKM. The CDR3 is CASGLDRGLRQPQHF. CDR3 coding DNA: TGTGCCAGCGGTTTGGACAGGGGGCTTCGTCAGCCCCAGCATTTT.